The 2 T cell receptor beta chains below were found in one sample sequenced in a study of CD8+CD57+ T cells in acquired aplastic anemia. Sequenced patients had shown CD8+CD57+ cell expansion by flow cytometry. It was genomic DNA that served as the template for profiling TCR beta VDJ and CDR3. TCRdb used MiXCR to reprocess the reads, holding one entry per CDR3 protein. Altogether 310,000 or so distinct CDR3 sequences are present, roughly 61% being singletons, with the ten largest covering under 1.5%. The sample taken for sequencing was sorted CD4+, CD8+, or CD8+CD57+ T cells (not recorded which) from PBMCs. The receptors derive from a human donor with aplastic anemia.

This chain connects TRBV12-3 or TRBV12-4 to TRBJ1-1; TRBD1 is a possible D gene (6 bases). V gave up 3 bases and J gave up 4 bases, with 12 bases separating them. The CDR3 contains 14 residues. CDR3 sequence reads: CASSLGGAGTEAFF. The CDR3 nucleotides are TGTGCCAGCAGTTTGGGGGGGGCGGGCACTGAAGCTTTCTTT.

The genes are TRBV9 and TRBJ1-1; the D gene is possibly TRBD1 (6 bases). Germline V gene data show CDR1 as SGDLS and CDR2 as YYNGEE. The CDR3 is 14 amino acids. V was cut by 2 bases and J by 1 base, with 9 bases left in between. This chain's CDR3 is CASSVRQENTEAFF. CDR3 bases: TGTGCCAGCAGCGTTAGACAGGAGAACACTGAAGCTTTCTTT.